This TCR beta chain stems from a study of Ad26.COV2.S vaccination and SARS-CoV-2 variants. Overall study: A COV1001 Ad26.COV2.S trial-arm participant provided the sample.

The table came from immunoSEQ multiplex PCR; TCRdb's copy has only in-frame clones and leaves some out. The sample gives around 300,000 clones, 85% to 90% of which show up once; 4.5% to 7% is in the top ten. Treatment denoted: 15 to 20 received Ad26.COV2.S at low or high dose, single or two shots; 5 received placebo; per-sample allocation not given. Samples came from day 63 after the first vaccine or placebo injection. V was trimmed by 1 base and J by 3 bases, leaving 13 bases between them. Per germline, CDR1 ENHRY and CDR2 SYGVKD. CDR3 length: 16 amino acids. Source: peripheral blood, taken in a trial of Ad26.COV2.S vaccine versus placebo. The rearrangement uses TRBV10-3 and TRBJ1-3; D unclear. The receptor comes from a person between 18 and 65 years old who received the Ad26.COV2.S COVID-19 vaccine or a placebo. CDR3 in amino acids: CAISEWEGRIGNTIYF. The DNA of the CDR3 is TGTGCCATCAGTGAGTGGGAAGGGAGAATTGGAAACACCATATATTTT.